Sequencing of this T cell receptor beta chain was carried out in a study of Tregs in tolerant kidney transplant recipients. Points from the study as a whole: No direct test of biological reproducibility was done here.

Measured with immunoSEQ multiplex PCR; TCRdb has only the in-frame clones, and not every one. The sample contains 92,000 or so clones, roughly 92% of which appear only once. The length of the CDR3 is 13 residues. Trimming shortened V by 0 bases and J by 1 base, and 2 bases separated the two germline ends. Germline assignment: CDR1 LGHNA and CDR2 YNFKEQ. Regarding this clone: No antigen is known for it.

The sequenced sample consisted of CD8+ T cells from blood. The chain employs TRBV4-2 and TRBJ2-3; D is ambiguous. The receptor was isolated from a human donor in good health. DNA for the CDR3: TGTGCCAGCAGCCAAGAGGGCACAGATACGCAGTATTTT. Its protein product is CASSQEGTDTQYF.